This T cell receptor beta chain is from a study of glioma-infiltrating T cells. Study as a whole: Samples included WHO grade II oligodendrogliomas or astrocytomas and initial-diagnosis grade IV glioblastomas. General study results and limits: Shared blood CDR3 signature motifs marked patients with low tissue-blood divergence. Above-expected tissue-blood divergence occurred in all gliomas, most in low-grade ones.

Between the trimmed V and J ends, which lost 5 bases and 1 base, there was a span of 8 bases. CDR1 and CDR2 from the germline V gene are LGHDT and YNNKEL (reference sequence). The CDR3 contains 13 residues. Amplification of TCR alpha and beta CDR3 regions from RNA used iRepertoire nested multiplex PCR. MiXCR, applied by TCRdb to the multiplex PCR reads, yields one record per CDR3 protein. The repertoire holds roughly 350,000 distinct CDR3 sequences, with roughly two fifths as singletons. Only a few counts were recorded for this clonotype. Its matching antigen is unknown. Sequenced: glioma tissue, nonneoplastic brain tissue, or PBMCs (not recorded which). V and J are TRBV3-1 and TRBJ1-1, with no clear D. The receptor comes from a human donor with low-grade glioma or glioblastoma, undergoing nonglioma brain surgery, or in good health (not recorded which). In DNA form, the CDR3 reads TGTGCCAGCAGCTACCAGACGAACACTGAAGCTTTCTTT. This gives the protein CASSYQTNTEAFF.